This is a list of T cell receptor beta chains from one sample in a study of cytomegalovirus exposure and HLA in healthy donors. The assay was immunoSEQ multiplex PCR, and TCRdb's table has in-frame clones only and misses some. The sample includes 110,000 or so clones, roughly 76% of them seen just once. Sequencing input: PBMCs. The receptor source for this set is a man aged 45-65 years in good health and CMV-seropositive. The CDR3 runs from the conserved cysteine through the conserved F or W. The order of the fields is J gene, V gene, clone size, D gene, CDR3 protein, CDR3 DNA. The D gene is left open where the match is weak. Where a row states a size, it is once, few, many or the class of an expanded clone; other rows omit it.

>TRBJ2-1|TRBV12-5|-|-
CASGLVLGNEQFF
TGTGCTAGTGGTTTGGTACTAGGGAATGAGCAGTTCTTC
>TRBJ1-2|TRBV5-5|-|-
CASSLAADSLGVGGYTF
TGTGCCAGCAGCTTGGCCGCAGATTCGCTCGGAGTCGGTGGCTACACCTTC
>TRBJ1-5|TRBV12-2|-|-
CASRLASDRGVLQPQHF
TGTGCAAGTCGCTTAGCGAGTGACAGGGGGGTCCTTCAGCCCCAGCATTTT
>TRBJ2-7|TRBV7-6|-|TRBD2
CASSPSGTSSYEQYF
TGTGCCAGCAGCCCTTCCGGGACTAGTTCGTACGAGCAGTACTTC
>TRBJ2-7|TRBV11-2|-|TRBD2
CASSSDGGTYEQYF
TGTGCCAGCAGCTCAGACGGGGGGACCTACGAGCAGTACTTC
>TRBJ2-7|TRBV19|few|TRBD1
CASSTDRVYSSEQYF
TGTGCCAGTAGTACCGACAGGGTTTATTCCTCCGAGCAGTACTTC
>TRBJ2-3|TRBV27|-|TRBD1
CASTETGADTQYF
TGTGCCAGCACCGAGACAGGGGCAGATACGCAGTATTTT
>TRBJ2-7|TRBV28|-|-
CASSPEGGQLLSYEQYF
TGTGCCAGCAGTCCGGAGGGGGGACAGTTACTCTCCTACGAGCAGTACTTC
>TRBJ2-2|TRBV15|-|TRBD2
CATSGRIDPGLGPGELFF
TGTGCCACCAGCGGACGAATAGATCCGGGACTAGGTCCCGGGGAGCTGTTTTTT
>TRBJ2-1|TRBV18|-|TRBD2
CASSPRSGGHNEQFF
TGTGCCAGCTCACCACGGTCGGGGGGTCACAATGAGCAGTTCTTC
>TRBJ1-1|TRBV7-2|-|TRBD1
CASRGTGGNTEAFF
TGTGCCAGCAGGGGGACAGGGGGCAACACTGAAGCTTTCTTT
>TRBJ1-1|TRBV21-1|-|-
CASRRRPDRFGNTEAFF
TGTGCCAGCAGAAGGCGGCCCGACAGGTTTGGGAACACTGAAGCTTTCTTT
>TRBJ1-6|TRBV11-2|-|TRBD1
CASSPITGDSPLHF
TGTGCCAGCAGCCCGATTACAGGGGATTCACCCCTCCACTTT
>TRBJ2-3|TRBV13|once|-
CASSSRQGTDTQYF
TGTGCCAGCAGCTCCCGACAGGGCACAGATACGCAGTATTTT
>TRBJ2-1|TRBV5-6|once|TRBD2
CASSYGEGRSSYNEQFF
TGTGCCAGCAGCTACGGGGAGGGGAGAAGCTCCTACAATGAGCAGTTCTTC
>TRBJ2-1|TRBV19|-|TRBD1
CASHRDRDDEQFF
TGTGCCAGCCACCGGGACAGGGACGATGAGCAGTTCTTC
>TRBJ2-5|TRBV5-6|-|TRBD1
CASSLGTGVLETQYF
TGTGCCAGCAGCTTGGGCACAGGGGTGTTGGAGACCCAGTACTTC
>TRBJ2-3|TRBV10-3|-|TRBD2
CAISETSEDTDTQYF
TGTGCCATCAGTGAAACTAGCGAAGACACAGATACGCAGTATTTT
>TRBJ2-4|TRBV9|-|-
CASSVVGGGDGIQYF
TGTGCCAGCAGCGTAGTGGGAGGGGGGGACGGCATTCAGTACTTC
>TRBJ1-1|TRBV12-5|-|TRBD1
CASGLSGTGSPEAFF
TGTGCTAGTGGTTTGTCCGGGACAGGGAGTCCTGAAGCTTTCTTT
>TRBJ1-2|TRBV5-4|-|TRBD1
CASSLAGGQEALSYGYTF
TGTGCCAGCAGCTTGGCTGGGGGACAGGAAGCCCTGAGTTATGGCTACACCTTC
>TRBJ1-1|TRBV5-5|-|TRBD1
CASSLHTTGSSTEAFF
TGTGCCAGCAGCCTACACACGACAGGGAGTAGCACTGAAGCTTTCTTT
>TRBJ2-3|TRBV4-1|-|TRBD2
CASSQGRGRANPDTQYF
TGCGCCAGCAGCCAAGGTCGTGGGAGGGCCAATCCAGATACGCAGTATTTT